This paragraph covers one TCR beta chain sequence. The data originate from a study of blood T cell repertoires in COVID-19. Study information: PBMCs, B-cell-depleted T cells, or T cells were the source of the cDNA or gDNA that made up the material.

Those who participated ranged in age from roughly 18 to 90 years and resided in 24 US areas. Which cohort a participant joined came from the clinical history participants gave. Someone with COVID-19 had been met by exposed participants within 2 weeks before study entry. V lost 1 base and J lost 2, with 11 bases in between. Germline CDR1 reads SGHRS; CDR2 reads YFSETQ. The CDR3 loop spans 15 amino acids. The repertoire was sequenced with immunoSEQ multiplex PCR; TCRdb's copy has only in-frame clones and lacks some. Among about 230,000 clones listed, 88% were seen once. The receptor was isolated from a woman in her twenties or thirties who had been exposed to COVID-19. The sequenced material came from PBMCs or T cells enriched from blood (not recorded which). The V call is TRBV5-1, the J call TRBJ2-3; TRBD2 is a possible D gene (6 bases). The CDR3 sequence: CASSLSVRDTDTQYF. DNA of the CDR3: TGCGCCAGCAGCTTGTCAGTGCGGGACACAGATACGCAGTATTTT.